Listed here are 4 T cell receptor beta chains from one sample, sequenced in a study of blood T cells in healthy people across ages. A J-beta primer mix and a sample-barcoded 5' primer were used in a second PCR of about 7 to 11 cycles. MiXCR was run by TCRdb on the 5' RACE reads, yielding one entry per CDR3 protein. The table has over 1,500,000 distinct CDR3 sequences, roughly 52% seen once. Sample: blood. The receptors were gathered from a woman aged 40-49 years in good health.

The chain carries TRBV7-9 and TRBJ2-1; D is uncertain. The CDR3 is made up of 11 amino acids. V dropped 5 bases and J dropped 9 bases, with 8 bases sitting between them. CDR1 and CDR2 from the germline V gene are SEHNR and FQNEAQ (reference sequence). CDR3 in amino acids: CASSPSIEQFF. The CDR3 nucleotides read TGTGCCAGCAGCCCATCGATTGAGCAGTTCTTC.

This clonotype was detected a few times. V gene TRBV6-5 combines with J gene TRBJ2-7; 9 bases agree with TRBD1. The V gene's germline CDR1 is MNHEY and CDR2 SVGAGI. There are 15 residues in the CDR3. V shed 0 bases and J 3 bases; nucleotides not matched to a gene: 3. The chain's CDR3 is CASSYSRGQGYEQYF. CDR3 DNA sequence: TGTGCCAGCAGTTACTCTCGGGGACAGGGCTACGAGCAGTACTTC.

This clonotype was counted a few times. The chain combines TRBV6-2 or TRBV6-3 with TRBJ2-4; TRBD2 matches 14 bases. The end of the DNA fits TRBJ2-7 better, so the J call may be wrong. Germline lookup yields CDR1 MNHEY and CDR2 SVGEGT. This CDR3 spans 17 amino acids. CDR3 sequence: CASSSPRTSGGTYEQYF. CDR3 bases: TGTGCCAGCAGTTCCCCAAGGACTAGCGGGGGGACCTACGAGCAGTACTTC.

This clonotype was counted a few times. This chain's CDR3 is CSATGGDGYTF. Written as DNA, the CDR3 is TGCAGCGCAACAGGGGGCGATGGCTACACCTTC. The chain carries TRBV29-1 and TRBJ1-2, with TRBD1 identical over 9 bases. With 7 bases clipped from V and 6 bases from J, the junction kept 3 bases outside the gene matches. This CDR3 has 11 amino acids. Per the germline V gene, CDR1 is SQVTM and CDR2 is ANQGSEA.